The text below deals with one TCR beta chain. Germline and junction disagree at one end, which may indicate a read error. CDR1 SGHRS and CDR2 YFSETQ come from the germline V gene. The CDR3 is 14 amino acids. The sample comes from a study of blood T cell repertoires in COVID-19. On the study more broadly: Specimens from acute and convalescent COVID-19 originated in the United States, Italy and Spain. Nucleic acid was either cDNA or gDNA, and it came from T cells, B-cell-depleted T cells, or PBMCs.

As originally analysed: Reference gene primer amplification in the assay estimated nucleated cell counts. The table came from immunoSEQ multiplex PCR; TCRdb's copy has only in-frame clones and leaves some out. D and trimming come from the DNA, and the V and J calls and clone size come from that table. There are about 200,000 clones in the sample; approximately 89% occur only once, and around 3.7% lies in the top ten. Participant-reported clinical history was the basis for cohort assignment. The receptor comes from a young woman with acute COVID-19. Sequences were obtained from PBMCs or T cells enriched from blood (not recorded which). The chain is built from TRBV5-1 and TRBJ1-1, with 7 bases lining up with TRBD1. The CDR3 bases are TGCGCCAGCACCTTGTCAGGGGGAGAGACTGAAGCTTTCTTT. Translation: CASTLSGGETEAFF.